This paragraph covers one T cell receptor beta chain sequence. Germline trimming cut 8 bases from V and 5 bases from J; bases unmatched to any gene: 10. This CDR3 has 14 amino acids. CDR1 is MNHEY and CDR2 is SVGAGI in the germline V gene. Repertoires were generated with immunoSEQ multiplex PCR, while TCRdb's copy carries only in-frame clones and drops some. The repertoire holds about 200,000 clones, with approximately 90% as singletons. This entry is derived from a study of blood T cell repertoires in COVID-19. Background on the study: From the United States, Italy and Spain came samples of acute and convalescent COVID-19. In each case, the material was cDNA or gDNA derived from T cells, B-cell-depleted T cells, or PBMCs.

All enrollees were about 18 to 95 years old and from roughly 26 US areas. Resolution of symptoms, clearance, or two negative PCRs was present in recovered Cohort 3 donors. The receptor comes from a man aged 25 to 40 who had recovered from COVID-19. This chain joins TRBV6-5 and TRBJ2-7, with 9 bases fitting TRBD2. Sequenced material: PBMCs or T cells enriched from blood (not recorded which). This chain's CDR3 is CASGPGAGGNEQYF. In DNA form, the CDR3 reads TGTGCCAGCGGCCCGGGAGCGGGAGGAAACGAGCAGTACTTC.